Here is one TCR beta chain with its context. Trimming removed 0 bases from V and 4 bases from J; junction bases left unmatched: 3. The CDR3 has 14 amino acids. Germline V gene lookup returns CDR1 SGHRS and CDR2 YFSETQ. The data belong to a study of blood T cell repertoires in COVID-19. Whole-study context: Samples taken during acute and convalescent COVID-19 were collected in the United States, Italy and Spain. Nucleic acid was either cDNA or gDNA, and it came from T cells, B-cell-depleted T cells, or PBMCs.

Original analysis: Amplification of reference gene primers was used by the study to estimate nucleated cell counts. TCRdb's table, derived via immunoSEQ multiplex PCR, lists solely in-frame clones and lacks some. V and J calls plus clone size are reproduced from that table; the DNA served to infer D and trimming. The sample includes around 230,000 clones, roughly nine tenths of them seen just once. This receptor was identified in a man in his 60s who had recovered from COVID-19. The genes are TRBV5-1 and TRBJ1-2, with 7 bases matching TRBD1. The sample comprised peripheral blood. The CDR3 here is CASSLGDRIYGYTF. The CDR3 region has the DNA TGCGCCAGCAGCTTGGGGGACAGAATCTATGGCTACACCTTC.